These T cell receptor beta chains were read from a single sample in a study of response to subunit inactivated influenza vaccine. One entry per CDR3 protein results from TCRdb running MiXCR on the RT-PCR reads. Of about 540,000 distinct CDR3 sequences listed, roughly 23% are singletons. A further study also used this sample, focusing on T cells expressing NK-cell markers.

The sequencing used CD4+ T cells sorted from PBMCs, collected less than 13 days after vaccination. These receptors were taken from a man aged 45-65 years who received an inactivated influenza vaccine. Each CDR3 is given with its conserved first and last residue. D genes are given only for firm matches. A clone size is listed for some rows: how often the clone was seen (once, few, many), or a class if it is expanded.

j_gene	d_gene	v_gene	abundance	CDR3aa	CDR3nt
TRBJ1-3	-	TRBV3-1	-	CASSLCGNTIYF	TGTGCCAGCAGCCTTTGTGGAAACACCATATATTTT
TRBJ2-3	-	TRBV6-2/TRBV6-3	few	CASSYRVRTSNTQYF	TGTGCCAGCAGTTACAGGGTCCGGACTTCCAATACGCAGTATTTT
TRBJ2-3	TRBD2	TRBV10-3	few	CAITPGLAGRTDTQYF	TGTGCCATCACCCCGGGACTAGCGGGCCGCACAGATACGCAGTATTTT
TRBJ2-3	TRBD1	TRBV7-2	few	CASSSQGADTQYF	TGTGCCAGCAGCTCCCAGGGGGCAGATACGCAGTATTTT
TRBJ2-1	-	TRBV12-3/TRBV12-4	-	CASSLTGKGYNEQFF	TGTGCCAGCAGTTTAACAGGGAAAGGCTACAATGAGCAGTTCTTC
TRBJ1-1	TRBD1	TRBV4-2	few	CASSQEMTGVITEAFF	TGTGCCAGCAGCCAAGAAATGACAGGGGTGATAACTGAAGCTTTCTTT
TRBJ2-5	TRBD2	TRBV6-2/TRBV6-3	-	CASSYMGGGETQYF	TGTGCCAGCAGTTATATGGGCGGGGGGGAGACCCAGTACTTC
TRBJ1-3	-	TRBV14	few	CASSQSRTTSGNTIYF	TGTGCCAGCAGCCAATCACGAACCACCTCTGGAAACACCATATATTTT
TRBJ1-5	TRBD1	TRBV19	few	CASSIGTGGYSNQPQHF	TGTGCCAGTAGTATTGGGACAGGGGGGTATAGCAATCAGCCCCAGCATTTT
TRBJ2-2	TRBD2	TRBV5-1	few	CASSLLAGDPGELFF	TGCGCCAGCAGCTTACTAGCGGGAGACCCCGGGGAGCTGTTTTTT
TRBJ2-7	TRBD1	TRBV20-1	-	CSAPSSRTGANEQYF	TGCAGTGCGCCCTCGTCCCGGACAGGGGCCAACGAGCAGTACTTC
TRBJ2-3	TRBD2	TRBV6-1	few	CASSNVGGVDTQYF	TGTGCCAGCAGCAACGTGGGGGGGGTAGATACGCAGTATTTT
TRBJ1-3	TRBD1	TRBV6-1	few	CAISERTGGSGNTIYF	TGTGCCATCAGTGAACGGACAGGGGGCTCTGGAAACACCATATATTTT
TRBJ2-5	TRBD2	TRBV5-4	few	CASTQREGRGETQYF	TGTGCCAGCACCCAACGGGAGGGCCGAGGAGAGACCCAGTACTTC
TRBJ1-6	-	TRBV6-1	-	CASSEAAVSPLHF	TGTGCCAGCAGTGAAGCGGCAGTTTCACCCCTCCACTTT
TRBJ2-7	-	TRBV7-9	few	CASSLALTSSYEQYF	TGTGCCAGCAGCTTAGCGCTAACGAGCTCCTACGAGCAGTACTTC
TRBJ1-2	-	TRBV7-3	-	CASSSEPSSYGYTF	TGTGCCAGCAGCTCAGAGCCTTCGAGCTATGGCTACACCTTC